This TCR beta chain is from a study of patients and donors after allogeneic stem cell transplantation. The CDR3 runs 14 residues. The ends lost 6 bases at V and 4 bases at J; junction bases unmatched: 6. Each CDR3 protein is one row after TCRdb ran MiXCR on the RT-PCR reads. The profile covers over 200,000 distinct CDR3 sequences, with over 30% appearing a single time and under 14% taken by the ten largest. Sequenced: blood, either unsorted or a sorted T cell fraction (not recorded which). The chain uses TRBV12-3 or TRBV12-4 and TRBJ2-5; 9 bases are a match to TRBD2. The source of this sequence is a human donor who was either an allogeneic HSCT recipient or a stem cell or donor lymphocyte infusion donor (not recorded which). It is not recorded whose cells these are; they may come from a transplant donor. In DNA form, the CDR3 reads TGTGCCAGCAGCGCGCGGGGGGGCAGAGAGACCCAGTACTTC. Residues: CASSARGGRETQYF.